This T cell receptor (beta chain) was obtained from a study of shared clonotypes between healthy human individuals. Study as a whole: Each donor had three CD4 naive, three CD4 memory, two CD8 naive and one CD8 memory plate.

Naive CD8 cells lacked CD45RO, underwent positive selection for CCR7 and left out terminally differentiated effector memory CD45RA+ cells. V was pared by 3 bases and J by 5 bases, with 3 bases of the junction left unmatched. Germline V CDR1 and CDR2: MNHNS, SASEGT. This CDR3 comprises 14 residues. Genomic DNA belonging to each subset was distributed in equal measure over several immunoSEQ plates. Here immunoSEQ multiplex PCR was the method, and the copy in TCRdb shows in-frame clones only, minus some. The sample includes around 1.9 million clones, more than 85% of them seen just once. Study-wide findings and caveats: When compared with the clonotypes that were shared by all four sorted-subset donors, the non-shared clonotypes turned out to have lower generation probabilities. The sole specimen, blood, was sampled, and tissue repertoires likely differ.

Turning to this clone: Its matching antigen is unknown.

The clonotype originates from a man between 18 and 29 years old in good health. Some clones in this sample may be carry-over from other donors' samples. J is TRBJ2-3 and V is TRBV6-1; 9 bases are shared with TRBD2. The sequenced material came from naive CD8+ T cells from PBMCs. The CDR3 here is CASSDIAGVDTQYF. CDR3 DNA sequence: TGTGCCAGCAGTGATATAGCGGGAGTAGATACGCAGTATTTT.